The 29 T cell receptor beta chains reported below all come from one sample, sequenced in a study of T cells in Graves' hyperthyroidism and ophthalmopathy. It was RNA transcripts that yielded the amplified TCR beta CDR3 regions. During a first-round RT-PCR of the TCR CDR3, the HTBI primer set was used. Using its own MiXCR run on the multiplex PCR reads, TCRdb lists one record per CDR3 protein. The sample gives about 340,000 distinct CDR3 sequences, around 20% of which show up once; 50% is in the top ten. Sequenced material: blood. These receptor sequences come from a woman in her fifties or sixties with Graves' hyperthyroidism.

J is TRBJ2-3 and V is TRBV29-1; the D call may be TRBD1 or TRBD2 (6 bases each). Trimming took 0 bases from V and 0 from J, leaving 16 bases between them. The CDR3 is made up of 17 amino acids. Germline V gene sequence: CDR1 SQVTM, CDR2 ANQGSEA. The CDR3 sequence is CSVEDGGGITSTDTQYF. The CDR3 DNA sequence: TGCAGCGTTGAAGATGGAGGGGGAATTACTAGCACAGATACGCAGTATTTT.

The chain employs TRBV10-1 and TRBJ2-3; 8 bases agree with TRBD2. Germline V CDR1 and CDR2: WNHNN, SYGVQD (reference sequence). V trimming: 10 bases; J trimming: 3 bases; junction bases outside the gene matches: 12. This CDR3 is built from 15 residues. CDR3 sequence (DNA): TGCGCCACCCGATCCAGCGGGAGTGGGACAGATACGCAGTATTTT. It is translated as CATRSSGSGTDTQYF.

This clonotype occurred many times. V and J are TRBV7-9 and TRBJ2-1; D is uncertain. The V end was cut by 5 bases, the J end by 8 bases, with 10 bases between. Germline CDR1 and CDR2: SEHNR and FQNEAQ (reference sequence). The length of the CDR3 is 12 residues. CDR3 DNA: TGTGCCAGCAGCGTGGGTAACTATGAGCAGTTCTTC. This translates into CASSVGNYEQFF.

This clonotype was detected many times. The CDR3 region has the DNA TGTGCCAGCAGTCCCCAGGGGACCAACGAGCAGTACTTC. Its translation is CASSPQGTNEQYF. This rearrangement joins TRBV28 to TRBJ2-7; TRBD1 is a possible D gene (6 bases). CDR1 and CDR2 (germline): MDHEN, SYDVKM. Trimming pared 5 bases from V and 5 bases from J, leaving 13 bases between. This CDR3 is built from 13 residues.

This clonotype was recorded many times. The chain is built from TRBV6-1 and TRBJ2-5; no definite D call. CDR3 length equals 16 residues. From germline, CDR1 is MNHNS and CDR2 SASEGT. The germline V and J ends were trimmed by 0 bases and 5 bases, with 16 bases remaining between them. For the CDR3, the DNA is TGTGCCAGCAGTGAAGCGAGGTGGGCCGTGGGGGAGACCCAGTACTTC. Translated, it gives CASSEARWAVGETQYF.

This clonotype occurred many times. This sequence joins TRBV20-1 and TRBJ2-7, with 12 bases matching TRBD2. V lost 5 bases and J lost 3; bases outside the gene matches: 14. The CDR3 loop spans 17 amino acids. Germline CDR1 and CDR2: DFQATT and SNEGSKA (reference sequence). The CDR3 here is CSASPLLAGGRNYEQYF. CDR3 in DNA: TGCAGTGCTTCTCCCTTACTAGCGGGGGGAAGGAACTACGAGCAGTACTTC.

The chain recombines TRBV4-1 with TRBJ2-2; 10 nucleotides match TRBD2. The J segment lost 3 bases and the V segment lost 4 bases, leaving 8 bases of the junction unmatched. The CDR3 is made up of 17 amino acids. CDR1 MGHRA and CDR2 YSYEKL come from the germline V gene. CDR3 DNA sequence: TGCGCCAGCAGCCCTACAGCGGGAGGGCCGGACACCGGGGAGCTGTTTTTT. It is translated as CASSPTAGGPDTGELFF.

The rearrangement uses TRBV29-1 and TRBJ1-5, with 9 bases that match TRBD1. The CDR3 contains 13 residues. Unmatched junction bases numbered 6, after V lost 6 bases and J lost 6 bases. Germline V gene lookup returns CDR1 SQVTM and CDR2 ANQGSEA. The CDR3 nucleotides are TGCAGCGTGGCCGGGACAGGGTCTCAGCCCCAGCATTTT. Translating gives CSVAGTGSQPQHF.

The chain joins TRBV7-8 to TRBJ2-3, with a weak D call TRBD2 (6 bases). The CDR3 consists of 15 residues. The ends were cut back, 2 bases at V and 2 bases at J, with 11 bases in the middle. CDR1 and CDR2 (germline): SGHVS, FQNEAQ. The DNA for the CDR3 is TGTGCCAGCAGCTTACGTCTAGCGAACACAGATACGCAGTATTTT. Encoded protein: CASSLRLANTDTQYF.

The chain links TRBV5-1 to TRBJ2-7; a possible D gene is TRBD1 (6 bases). The germline V gene encodes CDR1 SGHRS and CDR2 YFSETQ. This CDR3 contains 13 residues. V was cut by 4 bases and J by 6 bases, with 14 bases left in between. In nucleotides, the CDR3 is TGCGCCAGCAGCACTAACAGGGATTCCGAGCAGTACTTC. This codes for CASSTNRDSEQYF.

The J gene is TRBJ1-6, the V gene TRBV28, with 7 bases matching TRBD1. After removal of 2 bases from V and 1 base from J, the junction contained 2 bases not matched to a gene. Per germline, CDR1 MDHEN and CDR2 SYDVKM. CDR3 length equals 16 residues. Here the CDR3 DNA reads TGTGCCAGCAGTTTACAGGGGGGATCCTATAATTCACCCCTCCACTTT. It encodes CASSLQGGSYNSPLHF.

This clonotype was seen many times. The V gene is TRBV20-1, the J gene TRBJ2-7; D possibly corresponds to TRBD1 (6 bases). The V gene lost 1 base and the J gene lost 4 bases, with 14 bases spanning the gap. CDR1 and CDR2 (germline): DFQATT, SNEGSKA (reference sequence). The CDR3 has 14 amino acids. The CDR3 sequence: CSARGGRQMYEQYF. The CDR3 DNA sequence: TGCAGTGCTAGAGGGGGGCGGCAGATGTACGAGCAGTACTTC.

This clonotype was seen a handful of times. This chain connects TRBV2 to TRBJ1-1; D call uncertain. CDR1 and CDR2 from the germline V gene are SNHLY and FYNNEI. This CDR3 comprises 11 residues. The V end was cut by 10 bases, the J end by 11 bases, with 17 bases between. The chain's CDR3 is CATATLRSAFF. In DNA, the CDR3 is TGTGCCACCGCCACCCTCCGGTCGGCTTTCTTT. Filled out from reference TRBV2 and TRBJ1-1, the complete variable domain reads EPEVTQTPSHQVTQMGQEVILRCVPISNHLYFYWYRQILGQKVEFLVSFYNNEISEKSEIFDDQFSVERPDGSNFTLKIRSTKLEDSAMYFCATATLRSAFFGQGTRLTVV.

This clonotype was detected a few times. J is TRBJ1-2 and V is TRBV28, with 7 bases matching TRBD1. Germline CDR1 MDHEN, CDR2 SYDVKM. The trim removed 3 bases at V and 4 bases at J, leaving 14 bases unmatched. This CDR3 has 17 amino acids. The CDR3 spells CASSFTEETGKFYGYTF. CDR3 DNA: TGTGCCAGCAGTTTCACCGAAGAGACAGGGAAGTTCTATGGCTACACCTTC.

The sample holds many counts of this clonotype. V is TRBV11-2 and J is TRBJ1-1; D gene uncertain. CDR3 size: 15 residues. V lost 1 base and J 1 base, leaving 10 bases between the germline ends. Germline V gene sequence: CDR1 SGHAT, CDR2 FQNNGV. CDR3 amino acids: CASSLVPGRNTEAFF. The CDR3 DNA follows: TGTGCCAGCAGCTTAGTCCCGGGCCGGAACACTGAAGCTTTCTTT.

V usage is TRBV19 and J usage is TRBJ2-3; D is unclear. Trimming pared 1 base from V and 5 bases from J, leaving 10 bases between. The germline V gene encodes CDR1 LNHDA and CDR2 SQIVND (reference sequence). The CDR3 length is 14 residues. CDR3 residues: CASSIVGRGDTQYF. In nucleotides, the CDR3 is TGTGCCAGTAGTATAGTTGGTAGAGGAGATACGCAGTATTTT.

The chain recombines TRBV12-5 with TRBJ2-5; TRBD1 might be the D (5 bases). Trimming removed 5 bases from V and 5 bases from J, with 21 bases in between. Per germline, CDR1 LGHNT and CDR2 FRNRAP. The CDR3 length is 16 residues. The CDR3 sequence: CASGLPRWQGGETQYF. CDR3 bases: TGTGCTAGTGGTCTACCGCGGTGGCAGGGTGGGGAGACCCAGTACTTC.

The sample holds a few counts of this clonotype. The gene calls are TRBV5-6 and TRBJ2-4; D may correspond to TRBD1 or TRBD2 (5 bases each). CDR1 and CDR2 from the germline V gene are SGHDT and YYEEEE. With 6 bases removed from V and 3 bases from J, the gap between germline ends came to 19 bases. This CDR3 comprises 16 residues. CDR3 bases: TGTGCCAGCACCAATTTTCTGGGGGATGGCAAAAACATTCAGTACTTC. Amino acids: CASTNFLGDGKNIQYF.

This clonotype was counted once. Being one base from a much bigger clone, this may be a read error. This CDR3 is missing its conserved last phenylalanine or tryptophan, likely due to a read error. CDR3 region: CASSEVGGTYEQYL. Here the CDR3 DNA reads TGTGCCAGCAGTGAGGTCGGGGGAACCTACGAGCAGTACCTC. The J gene is TRBJ2-7, the V gene TRBV6-2 or TRBV6-3, with D possibly TRBD2 on 6 matching bases. Trimming took off 5 bases at V and 2 bases at J, with 13 bases between the two ends. From germline, CDR1 is MNHEY and CDR2 SVGEGT. The CDR3 totals 14 residues.

This clonotype has just a few counts. This chain joins TRBV2 and TRBJ1-2, with D hard to call. The CDR3 is made up of 16 amino acids. Per germline, CDR1 SNHLY and CDR2 FYNNEI. Trimming took 4 bases from V and 0 from J, leaving 15 bases between them. CDR3 loop: CASSVTTAEANYGYTF. As DNA, the CDR3 is TGTGCCAGCAGTGTAACTACAGCCGAAGCTAACTATGGCTACACCTTC.

This rearrangement joins TRBV28 to TRBJ2-3; 9 nucleotides agree with TRBD2. The germline gives CDR1 MDHEN, CDR2 SYDVKM. The V gene end was trimmed by 5 bases and the J gene end by 2 bases; junction bases not matched to a gene: 8. CDR3 length equals 16 residues. CDR3 amino acids: CASSLSGGPITDTQYF. As DNA, the CDR3 is TGTGCCAGCAGTCTTAGCGGGGGTCCTATCACAGATACGCAGTATTTT.

There are a few counts of this clonotype. The chain recombines TRBV5-5 with TRBJ1-5; perhaps TRBD1 as D (5 bases). This CDR3 comprises 15 residues. Germline V gene data show CDR1 as SGHKS and CDR2 as YYEKEE (reference sequence). Trimming pared 5 bases from V and 0 bases from J, leaving 12 bases between. The CDR3 DNA is TGTGCCAGCAGTCGGGACCCTAATAGCAATCAGCCCCAGCATTTT. This encodes CASSRDPNSNQPQHF.

This clonotype came up many times. The chain combines TRBV5-4 with TRBJ1-6; D gene ambiguous. Germline lookup yields CDR1 SGHNT and CDR2 YYREEE (reference sequence). Trimming pared 5 bases from V and 6 bases from J, leaving 15 bases between. This CDR3 comprises 15 residues. In nucleotides, the CDR3 is TGTGCCAGCAGGTTTGATGGTCTGAGTAATTCACCCCTCCACTTT. Amino acid sequence: CASRFDGLSNSPLHF. The full variable domain, with the rest looked up from reference TRBV5-4 and TRBJ1-6, is ETGVTQSPTHLIKTRGQQVTLRCSSQSGHNTVSWYQQALGQGPQFIFQYYREEENGRGNFPPRFSGLQFPNYSSELNVNALELDDSALYLCASRFDGLSNSPLHFGNGTRLTVT.

The sample holds a few counts of this clonotype. The chain recombines TRBV4-2 with TRBJ2-2; 10 bases map to TRBD2. This CDR3 is built from 16 residues. CDR1 is LGHNA, CDR2 YNFKEQ, per germline. Trimming cost V 0 bases and J 5 bases; bases outside gene matches: 3. The DNA of the CDR3 is TGTGCCAGCAGCCAAGATACTAGCGGGAAGACCGGGGAGCTGTTTTTT. Translating gives CASSQDTSGKTGELFF.

This clonotype has a count of ten or more. The chain joins TRBV18 to TRBJ2-7; maybe TRBD1 (6 bases). Per germline, CDR1 KGHSH and CDR2 LQKENI. The CDR3 is made up of 12 amino acids. V lost 2 bases and J lost 5, with 7 bases in between. CDR3 sequence reads: CASSPTGNEQYF. The CDR3 nucleotides are TGTGCCAGCTCACCAACAGGGAACGAGCAGTACTTC.

At least ten counts were recorded for this clonotype. The V call is TRBV18, the J call TRBJ1-3; no reliable D call. The CDR3 runs to 13 residues. With 6 bases removed from V and 0 bases from J, the gap between germline ends came to 6 bases. Germline V gene sequence: CDR1 KGHSH, CDR2 LQKENI. CDR3 coding DNA: TGTGCCAGCTCGAACAACTCTGGAAACACCATATATTTT. It yields the protein CASSNNSGNTIYF.

Ten or more counts support this clonotype. The genes are TRBV5-1 and TRBJ2-7; TRBD1 might be the D (6 bases). Germline CDR1 SGHRS, CDR2 YFSETQ. Trimming removed 4 bases from V and 0 bases from J, with 8 bases in between. The CDR3 has 13 amino acids. The CDR3 loop is CASSQGGSYEQYF. The CDR3 DNA sequence: TGCGCCAGCAGCCAAGGGGGCTCCTACGAGCAGTACTTC. Supplemented by reference TRBV5-1 and TRBJ2-7, the full variable domain reads KAGVTQTPRYLIKTRGQQVTLSCSPISGHRSVSWYQQTPGQGLQFLFEYFSETQRNKGNFPGRFSGRQFSNSRSEMNVSTLELGDSALYLCASSQGGSYEQYFGPGTRLTVT.

This clonotype was detected many times. The gene calls are TRBV4-2 and TRBJ1-6; D not certain. CDR1 and CDR2 (germline): LGHNA, YNFKEQ. CDR3 length: 15 amino acids. Trimming shortened V by 6 bases and J by 5 bases, and 14 bases separated the two germline ends. CDR3 residues: CASSSSMSDNSPLHF. The CDR3 DNA is TGTGCCAGCAGTTCATCCATGTCCGATAATTCACCCCTCCACTTT.

This clonotype turned up a few times. This chain links TRBV28 with TRBJ1-2, with D maybe TRBD1 (5 bases). The V and J ends lost 7 bases and 4 bases respectively, with 10 bases between them. The CDR3 covers 12 residues. CDR1 is MDHEN and CDR2 is SYDVKM in the germline V gene. The CDR3 loop is CASTEGTYGYTF. CDR3 coding DNA: TGTGCCAGCACCGAGGGGACCTATGGCTACACCTTC.